Listed below are T cell receptor beta chains from one sample, sequenced in a study of shared clonotypes between healthy human individuals. The protocol was immunoSEQ multiplex PCR, while the TCRdb copy is restricted to in-frame clones and leaves out a portion. Found here are about 1.5 million clones, about 98% of them singletons; the top ten hold about 0.4%. The sequenced sample consisted of naive CD4+ T cells sorted from blood. Receptors originate from a man aged 25 to 45 in good health. Each CDR3 is given with its conserved first and last residue. D genes are given only for firm matches. Clone size is given for some rows only: seen once, a few or many times, or a class if the clone is expanded.

size | J | V | D | DNA | CDR3
NA | TRBJ2-7 | TRBV10-3 | NA | TGTGCCATCAGTGAGTCGGGGGAGTCAGAGTACTTC | CAISESGESEYF
NA | TRBJ2-2 | TRBV9 | TRBD1 | TGTGCCAGCAAACGGACAGGGACGAACACCGGGGAGCTGTTTTTT | CASKRTGTNTGELFF
NA | TRBJ1-3 | TRBV28 | NA | TGTGCCAGCAGGCTCAGCGGGGTCCTTGGAAACACCATATATTTT | CASRLSGVLGNTIYF
NA | TRBJ1-2 | TRBV2 | TRBD1 | TGTGCCAGCAATCCGGGACAGGGGGCCTATGGCTACACCTTC | CASNPGQGAYGYTF
NA | TRBJ2-1 | TRBV7-7 | NA | TGTGCTAGCAGTCCAGGATCTAATGAGCAGTTCTTC | CASSPGSNEQFF
NA | TRBJ2-6 | TRBV28 | NA | TGTGCCAGCAAAAGGACTGGGGCCAACGTCCTGACTTTC | CASKRTGANVLTF
NA | TRBJ1-1 | TRBV7-8 | TRBD1 | TGTGCCAGCAGCTTGGGACAGAAGAACACTGAAGCTTTCTTT | CASSLGQKNTEAFF
NA | TRBJ2-1 | TRBV5-6 | TRBD1 | TGTGCCAGCAGCTTCACCCCGGGGACAGGATACTACAATGAGCAGTTCTTC | CASSFTPGTGYYNEQFF
NA | TRBJ2-3 | TRBV11-2 | TRBD1 | TGTGCCAGCAGCCAACTCCGGATCCGGACAGGGCGCACAGATACGCAGTATTTT | CASSQLRIRTGRTDTQYF
NA | TRBJ2-3 | TRBV6-1 | NA | TGTGCCAGCAATTACGCGTCGACCGCAAGTAACTTT | CASNYASTASNF
once | TRBJ1-4 | TRBV9 | NA | TGTGCCAGCAGCGTAAGCCAAAATGAAAAACTGTTTTTT | CASSVSQNEKLFF
NA | TRBJ1-5 | TRBV27 | NA | TGTGCCAGCAGCCAGAATGGCCCTCAGCCCCAGCATTTT | CASSQNGPQPQHF
NA | TRBJ2-7 | TRBV5-4 | TRBD2 | TGTGCCAGCAGCGCCTGGGCTAGCGGGAACTCCTACGAGCAGTACTTC | CASSAWASGNSYEQYF
NA | TRBJ2-1 | TRBV27 | NA | TGTGCCAGCAGCCAAACGAGTCTTCTACAAAGGACTCCCTTCAGCTTATCCGAGCAGTTCTTC | CASSQTSLLQRTPFSLSEQFF
NA | TRBJ2-7 | TRBV14 | NA | TGTGCCAGCAGCCAAGATCTCTTGGAAAGATATCGCGGGCTAGGTTCCTACGAGCAGTACTTC | CASSQDLLERYRGLGSYEQYF
once | TRBJ2-5 | TRBV5-1 | NA | TGCACCAGCAGCCGGGGTGACCAAGAGACCCAGTACTTC | CTSSRGDQETQYF